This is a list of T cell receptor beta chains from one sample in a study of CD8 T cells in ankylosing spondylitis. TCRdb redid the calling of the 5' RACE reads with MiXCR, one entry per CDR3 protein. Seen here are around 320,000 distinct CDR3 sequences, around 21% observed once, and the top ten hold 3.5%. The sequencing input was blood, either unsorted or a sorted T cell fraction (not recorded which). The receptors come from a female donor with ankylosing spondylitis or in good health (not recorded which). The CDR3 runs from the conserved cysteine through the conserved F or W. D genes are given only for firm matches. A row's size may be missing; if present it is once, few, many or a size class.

TGTGCCAGCAGCCCCACAGGAAGACAAGAGACCCAGTACTTC	CASSPTGRQETQYF	-	TRBJ2-5	-	TRBV5-6
TGTGCCAGCAATGAGGGCATGGAGACCCAGTACTTC	CASNEGMETQYF	few	TRBJ2-5	-	TRBV5-6
TGTGCCAGCTCATCCGACCTCGCATGGTGGGAGCAGTTCTTC	CASSSDLAWWEQFF	-	TRBJ2-1	-	TRBV18
TGTGCCAGCAACTCTGGAGAAGATACGCAGTATTTT	CASNSGEDTQYF	-	TRBJ2-3	-	TRBV7-2
TGTGCCAGCAGCTTGGGGGGTGGGAGTGACATTCAGTACTTC	CASSLGGGSDIQYF	-	TRBJ2-4	-	TRBV7-3
TGTGCCACCAGCAGAGAGGGTCTGAGAAGCTCCTACAATGAGCAGTTCTTC	CATSREGLRSSYNEQFF	-	TRBJ2-1	-	TRBV15
TGTGCCAGCAGTTACTACGGGACAGCCGGGACGAACACCGGGGAGCTGTTTTTT	CASSYYGTAGTNTGELFF	-	TRBJ2-2	TRBD1	TRBV6-5
TGTGCCAGCAGTTACGGCGGGAGGGCCGGTGAGCAGTTCTTC	CASSYGGRAGEQFF	-	TRBJ2-1	TRBD2	TRBV6-5
TGCAGCGTCGGTGGGACAGGACCGACCGGGGAGCTGTTTTTT	CSVGGTGPTGELFF	few	TRBJ2-2	TRBD1	TRBV29-1
TGCGCCAGCAGTGAGCAAGCCCTGAAGGGGGCCCAGCAGTTCTTC	CASSEQALKGAQQFF	-	TRBJ2-1	TRBD1	TRBV10-1
TGTGCCAGCAGAACAGGGACAGGGACTATTGGATATGGCTACACCTTC	CASRTGTGTIGYGYTF	-	TRBJ1-2	TRBD1	TRBV6-1
TGTGCCTCGGGGGCGGGCCGAGGGACGCAGTATTTT	CASGAGRGTQYF	-	TRBJ2-3	-	TRBV12-3/TRBV12-4
TGTGCCAGCAGTTTGCAGACCTATGGCTACACCTTC	CASSLQTYGYTF	-	TRBJ1-2	-	TRBV28
TGTGCCAGCAGTTTGACAGATAATCAGCCCCAGCATTTT	CASSLTDNQPQHF	many	TRBJ1-5	-	TRBV12-3/TRBV12-4
TGTGCCAGCAGCTTAGTCTTCTCGCGGGGGAGCACAGATACGCAGTATTTT	CASSLVFSRGSTDTQYF	few	TRBJ2-3	TRBD2	TRBV7-2
TGTGCCCGGGGGACAGCGATTAGAGATACGCAGTATTTT	CARGTAIRDTQYF	-	TRBJ2-3	-	TRBV30
TGTGCCAGCAGTTTAGACAGGGAGGTCAATGAGCAGTTCTTC	CASSLDREVNEQFF	few	TRBJ2-1	-	TRBV12-3/TRBV12-4
TGTGCCAGCTTCAGGCGGGACTTCGAAGAGACCCAGTACTTC	CASFRRDFEETQYF	-	TRBJ2-5	-	TRBV5-4
TGCAGTGCTAACGGACAGGGCGCAGATACGCAGTATTTT	CSANGQGADTQYF	few	TRBJ2-3	TRBD1	TRBV20-1
TGTGCCAGCAGTTACTCGTTATCTGGTGCGGGGACCTACGAGCAGTACTTC	CASSYSLSGAGTYEQYF	-	TRBJ2-7	-	TRBV6-5
TGTGCCAGCAGCGTAGGGGTAACTAGCGGAAAAGAGACCCAGTACTTC	CASSVGVTSGKETQYF	-	TRBJ2-5	TRBD2	TRBV9
TGCGCCAGGGAACAGGGGGGCGACGAGCAGTACTTC	CAREQGGDEQYF	-	TRBJ2-7	TRBD1	TRBV23-1
TGTGCCAGCAGCGCTCACGGGGGGGGACTTACAGATACGCAGTATTTT	CASSAHGGGLTDTQYF	few	TRBJ2-3	TRBD2	TRBV9
TGTGCCAGCAGCCAAGCAGTGTGGACACCCGATAGTGAAAAACTGTTTTTT	CASSQAVWTPDSEKLFF	-	TRBJ1-4	-	TRBV3-1
TGTGCCAGCAGCGTAGGAGCGGGAGTAGACGAGACCCAGTACTTC	CASSVGAGVDETQYF	few	TRBJ2-5	TRBD2	TRBV9